Many counts were recorded for the clone carrying this TCR beta chain. Its antigen is still unknown. This sample is drawn from a study of spatial heterogeneity in lung cancer. Overall study: Beta-chain sequences were consistently detected more often than alpha-chain sequences. TCR and UMI combinations that were unique each appeared, on average, more than ten times in raw reads.

TCRdb passed the 5' RACE reads through MiXCR, listing each CDR3 protein once. The table lists thousands of distinct CDR3 sequences, around 3.2% of them singletons, with 20% to 25% in the top ten. General study points: Regional and ubiquitous nonsynonymous mutations were tracked by counts of regional and ubiquitous expanded TCRs, respectively. Higher tumor mutation counts went along with higher counts of expanded intratumoral alpha and beta TCRs.

Time point given: sample taken at primary tumor resection. The donors, 72 patients with untreated early-stage non-small cell lung cancer, provided the samples. V lost 6 bases, J lost 3 bases, and 14 bases lay in between. CDR1 is SGHTA and CDR2 is FQGNSA in the germline V gene. CDR3 length: 15 amino acids. The chain carries TRBV7-2 and TRBJ1-4; D possibly corresponds to TRBD1 (5 bases). This specimen was lung tumor tissue, taken at surgery. This receptor was obtained from a male donor with early-stage non-small cell lung cancer. CDR3 region: CASSWGGGSNEKLFF. CDR3 DNA: TGTGCCAGCAGTTGGGGGGGAGGGTCTAATGAAAAACTGTTTTTT.